The rows below give T cell receptor beta chains drawn from one sample of a study of blood T cell repertoires in COVID-19. The data were produced by immunoSEQ multiplex PCR, yet TCRdb's version contains in-frame clones alone and is incomplete. The sample shows approximately 200,000 clones, approximately 80% of them seen only once. The sample was peripheral blood. Receptor source: a woman in her sixties or seventies who had recovered from COVID-19. Both conserved end residues are part of each CDR3. A D gene is named only where the DNA matches it firmly. Only some rows state a clone size, as once, few, many or a class for expanded clones.

v_call,clone_size,d_call,j_call,cdr3_nt,cdr3_aa
TRBV7-8,NA,NA,TRBJ1-2,TGTGCCAGCAGCTTAGCAGGTTGGGCCAGGGGTACAGGCTACACCTTC,CASSLAGWARGTGYTF
TRBV27,NA,TRBD2,TRBJ2-2,TGTGCCAGCAGTAAATCCCGACTAGCGGGGGCGAACACCGGGGAGCTGTTTTTT,CASSKSRLAGANTGELFF
TRBV4-1,NA,TRBD1,TRBJ1-2,TGCGCCAGCAGCCCCCCGGACAGGAACTATGGCTACACCTTC,CASSPPDRNYGYTF
TRBV2,NA,NA,TRBJ2-1,TGTGCCAGCAGTGAAGGCCAGGGCAATGAGCAGTTCTTC,CASSEGQGNEQFF
TRBV5-1,once,TRBD1,TRBJ2-7,TGCGCCAGCAGCTTGAACAGGGGAAGGAACTACGAGCAGTACTTC,CASSLNRGRNYEQYF
TRBV20-1,NA,NA,TRBJ1-4,TGCAGTGCACCGAGGGGGGAAAAACTGTTTTTT,CSAPRGEKLFF
TRBV7-3,NA,NA,TRBJ1-1,TGTGCCAGCGGGGACACGCTAAACACTGAAGCTTTCTTT,CASGDTLNTEAFF
TRBV6-6,NA,NA,TRBJ1-1,TGTGCCAGCAGCCTCTCCTTGCGTGCTGAAGCTTTCTTT,CASSLSLRAEAFF
TRBV12-5,few,TRBD1,TRBJ2-7,TGTGCTAGTGGCCTGGGACAGGGTAGCTCCTACGAGCAGTACTTC,CASGLGQGSSYEQYF
TRBV7-9,few,NA,TRBJ1-4,TGTGCCAGCAGCCCCCGCGGCAGCCAGAATGAAAAACTGTTTTTT,CASSPRGSQNEKLFF
TRBV15,NA,NA,TRBJ2-7,TGTGCCACCAGCAGAGAAGGGGGAAGTCTGAATGAGCAGTACTTC,CATSREGGSLNEQYF
TRBV2,NA,NA,TRBJ2-3,TGTGCCAGCAGGGGCGGGGTGCGCACAGATACGCAGTATTTT,CASRGGVRTDTQYF
TRBV12-1,NA,NA,TRBJ2-5,TGTGCCAGCAGCTTTCTTTTCGGGACTCAAGAGACCCAGTACTTC,CASSFLFGTQETQYF
TRBV18,NA,TRBD1,TRBJ2-5,TGTGCCAGCTCACCCCTTGGGACAGGATACCAAGAGACCCAGTACTTC,CASSPLGTGYQETQYF